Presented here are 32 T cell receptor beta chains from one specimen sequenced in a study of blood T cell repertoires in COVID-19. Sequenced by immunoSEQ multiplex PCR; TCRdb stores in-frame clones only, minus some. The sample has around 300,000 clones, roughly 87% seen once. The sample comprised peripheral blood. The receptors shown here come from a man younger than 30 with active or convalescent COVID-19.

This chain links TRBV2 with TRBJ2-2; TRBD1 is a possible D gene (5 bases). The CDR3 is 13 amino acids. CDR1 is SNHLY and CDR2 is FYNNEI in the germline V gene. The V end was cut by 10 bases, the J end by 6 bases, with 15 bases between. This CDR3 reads CATTTQGAGELFF. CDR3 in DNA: TGTGCCACAACAACTCAGGGCGCCGGGGAGCTGTTTTTT.

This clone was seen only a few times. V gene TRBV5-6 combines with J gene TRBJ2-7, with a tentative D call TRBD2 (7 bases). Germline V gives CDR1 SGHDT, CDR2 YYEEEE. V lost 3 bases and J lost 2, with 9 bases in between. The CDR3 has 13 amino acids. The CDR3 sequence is CASSSGGTYEQYF. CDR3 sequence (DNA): TGTGCCAGCAGCTCGGGGGGCACCTACGAGCAGTACTTC.

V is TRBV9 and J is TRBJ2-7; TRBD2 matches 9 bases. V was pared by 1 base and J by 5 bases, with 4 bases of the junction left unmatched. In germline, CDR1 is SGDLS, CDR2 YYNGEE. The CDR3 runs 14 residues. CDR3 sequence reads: CASSVSSGADEQYF. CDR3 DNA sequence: TGTGCCAGCAGCGTATCTAGCGGGGCGGACGAGCAGTACTTC.

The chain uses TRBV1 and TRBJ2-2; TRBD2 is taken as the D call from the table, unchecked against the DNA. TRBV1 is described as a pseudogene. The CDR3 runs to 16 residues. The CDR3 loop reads CTSSQVSSGGNGELFF. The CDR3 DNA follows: TGCACCAGCAGCCAAGTCTCTAGCGGGGGGAACGGGGAGCTGTTTTTT.

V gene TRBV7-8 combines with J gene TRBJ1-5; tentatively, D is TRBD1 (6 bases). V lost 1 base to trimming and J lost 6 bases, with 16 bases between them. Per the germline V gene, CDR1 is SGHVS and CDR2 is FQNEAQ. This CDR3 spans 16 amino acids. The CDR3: CASSLGADRFSQPQHF. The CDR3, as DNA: TGTGCCAGCAGCTTAGGTGCAGACAGGTTTAGTCAGCCCCAGCATTTT.

The CDR3 bases are TGTGCCAGTAGTATAGATCACTGGGGCACCTATGAAAAACTGTTTTTT. This gives the protein CASSIDHWGTYEKLFF. The chain has TRBV19 and TRBJ1-4, with D possibly matching TRBD1 (5 bases). Deletions cut 0 bases from V and 6 bases from J, with 14 bases between. This CDR3 spans 16 amino acids. From germline, CDR1 is LNHDA and CDR2 SQIVND (reference sequence).

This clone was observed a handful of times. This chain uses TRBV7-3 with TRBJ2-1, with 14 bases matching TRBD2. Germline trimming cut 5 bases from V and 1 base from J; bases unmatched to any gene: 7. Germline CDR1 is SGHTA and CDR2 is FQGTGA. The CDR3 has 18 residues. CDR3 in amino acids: CASSHGLAGGFSYNEQFF. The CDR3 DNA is TGTGCCAGCAGCCACGGACTAGCGGGGGGATTTTCCTACAATGAGCAGTTCTTC. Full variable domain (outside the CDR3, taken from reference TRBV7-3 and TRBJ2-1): GAGVSQTPSNKVTEKGKYVELRCDPISGHTALYWYRQSLGQGPEFLIYFQGTGAADDSGLPNDRFFAVRPEGSVSTLKIQRTERGDSAVYLCASSHGLAGGFSYNEQFFGPGTRLTVL.

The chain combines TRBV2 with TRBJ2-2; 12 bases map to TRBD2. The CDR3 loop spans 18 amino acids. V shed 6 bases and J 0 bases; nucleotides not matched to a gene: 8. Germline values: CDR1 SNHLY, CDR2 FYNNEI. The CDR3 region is CASSRTSGVTPNTGELFF. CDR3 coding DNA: TGTGCCAGCAGCCGGACTAGCGGGGTGACGCCGAACACCGGGGAGCTGTTTTTT.

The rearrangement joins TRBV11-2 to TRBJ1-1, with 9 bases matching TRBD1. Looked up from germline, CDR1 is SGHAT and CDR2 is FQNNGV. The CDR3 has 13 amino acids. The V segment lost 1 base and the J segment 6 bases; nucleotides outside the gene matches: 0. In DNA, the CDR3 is TGTGCCAGCAGCTTAGGACAGGGGGCTGAAGCTTTCTTT. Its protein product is CASSLGQGAEAFF.

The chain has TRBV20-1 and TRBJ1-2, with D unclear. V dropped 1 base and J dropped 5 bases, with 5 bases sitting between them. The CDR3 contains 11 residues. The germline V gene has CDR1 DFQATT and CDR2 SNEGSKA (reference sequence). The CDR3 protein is CSARGRYGYTF. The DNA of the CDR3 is TGCAGTGCTAGAGGGAGGTATGGCTACACCTTC.

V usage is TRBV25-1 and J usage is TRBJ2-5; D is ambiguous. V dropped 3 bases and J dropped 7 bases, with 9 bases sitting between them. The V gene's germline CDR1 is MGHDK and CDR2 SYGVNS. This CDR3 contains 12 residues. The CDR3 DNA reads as TGTGCCAGCAGTGACCCCACAGCGACCCAGTACTTC. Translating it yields CASSDPTATQYF.

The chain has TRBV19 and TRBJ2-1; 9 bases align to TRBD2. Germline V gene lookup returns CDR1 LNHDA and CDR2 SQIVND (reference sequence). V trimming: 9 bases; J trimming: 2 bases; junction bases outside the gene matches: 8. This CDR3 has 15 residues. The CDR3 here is CARGKRGVPYNEQFF. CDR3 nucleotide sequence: TGTGCCAGGGGAAAGCGGGGGGTACCCTACAATGAGCAGTTCTTC.

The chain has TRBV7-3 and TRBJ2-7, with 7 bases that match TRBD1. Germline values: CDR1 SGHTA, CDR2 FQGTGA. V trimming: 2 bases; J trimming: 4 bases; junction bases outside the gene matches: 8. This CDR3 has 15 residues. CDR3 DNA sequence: TGTGCCAGCAGCTTATACCCGGGACAGACTTACGAGCAGTACTTC. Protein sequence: CASSLYPGQTYEQYF.

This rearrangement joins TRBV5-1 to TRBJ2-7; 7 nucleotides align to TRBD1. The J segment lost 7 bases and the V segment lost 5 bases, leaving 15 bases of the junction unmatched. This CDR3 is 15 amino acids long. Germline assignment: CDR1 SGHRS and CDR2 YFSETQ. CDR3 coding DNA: TGCGCCAGCAGTACAGACAGGGCCACAACGGGGGAGCAGTACTTC. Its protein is CASSTDRATTGEQYF.

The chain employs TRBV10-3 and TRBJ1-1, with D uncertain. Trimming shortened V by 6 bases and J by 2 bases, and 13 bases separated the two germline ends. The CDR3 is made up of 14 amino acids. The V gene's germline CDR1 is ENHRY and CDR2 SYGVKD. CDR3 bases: TGTGCCATCAGCCAAGCGGGAACCAACACTGAAGCTTTCTTT. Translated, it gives CAISQAGTNTEAFF.

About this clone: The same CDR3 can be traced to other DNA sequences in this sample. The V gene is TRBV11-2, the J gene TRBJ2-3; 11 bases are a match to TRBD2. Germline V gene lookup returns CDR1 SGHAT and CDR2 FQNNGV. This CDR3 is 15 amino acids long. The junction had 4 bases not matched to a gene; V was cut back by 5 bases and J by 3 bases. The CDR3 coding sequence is TGTGCCAGCAGCCCGGGGACTAGCGGAACAGATACGCAGTATTTT. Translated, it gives CASSPGTSGTDTQYF.

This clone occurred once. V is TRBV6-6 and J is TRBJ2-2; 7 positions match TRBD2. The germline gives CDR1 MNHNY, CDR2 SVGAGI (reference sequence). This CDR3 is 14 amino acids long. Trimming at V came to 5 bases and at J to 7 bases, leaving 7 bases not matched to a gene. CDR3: CASSTSLAVGELFF. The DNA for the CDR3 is TGTGCCAGCAGTACCTCCCTAGCGGTCGGGGAGCTGTTTTTT.

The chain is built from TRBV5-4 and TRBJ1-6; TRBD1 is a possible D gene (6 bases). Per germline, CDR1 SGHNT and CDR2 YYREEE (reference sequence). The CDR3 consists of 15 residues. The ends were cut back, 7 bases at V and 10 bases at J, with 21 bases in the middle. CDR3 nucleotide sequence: TGTGCCAGCTCTCCTGGGGGCAGGGTTAACTCACCCCTCCACTTT. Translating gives CASSPGGRVNSPLHF. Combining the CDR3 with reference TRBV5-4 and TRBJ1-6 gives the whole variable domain ETGVTQSPTHLIKTRGQQVTLRCSSQSGHNTVSWYQQALGQGPQFIFQYYREEENGRGNFPPRFSGLQFPNYSSELNVNALELDDSALYLCASSPGGRVNSPLHFGNGTRLTVT.

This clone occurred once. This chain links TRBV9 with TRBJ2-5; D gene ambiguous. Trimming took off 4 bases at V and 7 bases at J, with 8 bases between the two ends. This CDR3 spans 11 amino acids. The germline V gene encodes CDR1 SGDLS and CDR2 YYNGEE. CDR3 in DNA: TGTGCCAGCAGCTCGGGTAGGACCCAGTACTTC. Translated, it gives CASSSGRTQYF.

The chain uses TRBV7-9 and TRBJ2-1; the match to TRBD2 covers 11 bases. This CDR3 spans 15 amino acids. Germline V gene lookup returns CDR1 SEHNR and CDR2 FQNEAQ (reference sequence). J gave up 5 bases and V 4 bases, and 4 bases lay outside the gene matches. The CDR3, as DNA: TGTGCCAGCAGCTCCTTAGCGGGGGGGGACAATGAGCAGTTCTTC. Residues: CASSSLAGGDNEQFF.

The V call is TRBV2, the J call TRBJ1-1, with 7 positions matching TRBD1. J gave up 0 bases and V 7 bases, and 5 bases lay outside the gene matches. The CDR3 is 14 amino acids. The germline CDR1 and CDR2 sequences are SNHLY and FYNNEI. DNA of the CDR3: TGTGCCAGCACCTGGGACAGCATGAACACTGAAGCTTTCTTT. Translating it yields CASTWDSMNTEAFF.

Here the CDR3 reads CASRQHLLAGGRNFYEQYF. The CDR3, as DNA: TGTGCCAGCAGGCAACACTTACTAGCGGGGGGCCGAAATTTCTACGAGCAGTACTTC. The chain uses TRBV2 and TRBJ2-7, with TRBD2 identical over 12 bases. The germline gives CDR1 SNHLY, CDR2 FYNNEI. CDR3 length equals 19 residues. The junction had 18 bases not matched to a gene; V was cut back by 6 bases and J by 3 bases.

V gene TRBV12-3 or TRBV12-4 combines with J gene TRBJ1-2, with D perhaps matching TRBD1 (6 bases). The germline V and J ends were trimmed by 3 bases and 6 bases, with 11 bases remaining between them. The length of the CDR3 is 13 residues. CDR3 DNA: TGTGCCAGCAGTTTGGTAGGGGACAATGGCTACACCTTC. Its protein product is CASSLVGDNGYTF.

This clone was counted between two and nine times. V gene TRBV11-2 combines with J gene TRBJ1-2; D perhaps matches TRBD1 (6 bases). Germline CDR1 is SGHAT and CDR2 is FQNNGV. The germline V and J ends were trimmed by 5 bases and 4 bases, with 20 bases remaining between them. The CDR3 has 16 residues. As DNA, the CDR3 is TGTGCCAGCAGCCCACTACAGGGCCCCCGAGGCTATGGCTACACCTTC. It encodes CASSPLQGPRGYGYTF.

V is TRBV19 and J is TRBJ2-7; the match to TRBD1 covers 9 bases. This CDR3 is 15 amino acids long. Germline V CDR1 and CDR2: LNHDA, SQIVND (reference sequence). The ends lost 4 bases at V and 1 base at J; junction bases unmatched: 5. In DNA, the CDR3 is TGTGCCAGTAGTACCGGACAGGGGCCGTCCTACGAGCAGTACTTC. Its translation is CASSTGQGPSYEQYF.

The CDR3 coding sequence is TGTGCCAGCAGTGAGTGGGCAGGATCAGCCAAAAACATTCAGTACTTC. This encodes CASSEWAGSAKNIQYF. The chain combines TRBV2 with TRBJ2-4; D is uncertain. The germline V gene has CDR1 SNHLY and CDR2 FYNNEI. Between the trimmed V and J ends, which lost 3 bases and 0 bases, there was a span of 12 bases. The CDR3 has 16 amino acids.

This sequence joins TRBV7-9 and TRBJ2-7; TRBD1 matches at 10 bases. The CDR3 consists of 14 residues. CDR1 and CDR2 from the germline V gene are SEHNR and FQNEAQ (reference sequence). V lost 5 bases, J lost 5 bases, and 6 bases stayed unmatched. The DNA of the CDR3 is TGTGCCAGCAGCGCGACAGGGGGCATAGACGAGCAGTACTTC. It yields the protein CASSATGGIDEQYF.

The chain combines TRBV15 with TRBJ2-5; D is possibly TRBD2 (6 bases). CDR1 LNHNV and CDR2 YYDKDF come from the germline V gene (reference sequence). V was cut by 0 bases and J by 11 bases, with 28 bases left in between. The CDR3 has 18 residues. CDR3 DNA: TGTGCCACCAGCAGAGAAAGCTTACTTAGCGGACCCCCAAGGAGTCAGTACTTC. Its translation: CATSRESLLSGPPRSQYF. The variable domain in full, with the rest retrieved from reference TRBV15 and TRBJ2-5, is DAMVIQNPRYQVTQFGKPVTLSCSQTLNHNVMYWYQQKSSQAPKLLFHYYDKDFNNEADTPDNFQSRRPNTSFCFLDIRSPGLGDTAMYLCATSRESLLSGPPRSQYFGPGTRLLVL.

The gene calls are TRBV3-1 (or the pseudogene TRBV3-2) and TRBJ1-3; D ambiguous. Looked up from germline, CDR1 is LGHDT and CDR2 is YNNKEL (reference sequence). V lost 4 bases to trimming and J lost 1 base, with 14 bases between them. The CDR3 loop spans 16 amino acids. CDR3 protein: CASSLPGFYSGNTIYF. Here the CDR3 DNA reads TGTGCCAGCAGCCTCCCCGGTTTTTATTCTGGAAACACCATATATTTT.

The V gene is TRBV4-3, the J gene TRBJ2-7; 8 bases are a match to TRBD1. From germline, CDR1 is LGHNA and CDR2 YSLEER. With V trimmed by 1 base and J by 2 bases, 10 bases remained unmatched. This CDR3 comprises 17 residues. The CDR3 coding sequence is TGCGCCAGCAGCCAAGGATCCGGGACAGGTAATCCCTACGAGCAGTACTTC. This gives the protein CASSQGSGTGNPYEQYF.

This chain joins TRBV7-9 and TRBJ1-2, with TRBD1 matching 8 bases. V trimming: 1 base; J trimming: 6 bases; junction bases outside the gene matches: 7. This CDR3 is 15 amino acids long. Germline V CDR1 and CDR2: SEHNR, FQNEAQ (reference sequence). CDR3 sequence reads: CASSLGQGAVNGYTF. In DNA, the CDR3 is TGTGCCAGCAGCTTAGGCCAGGGGGCGGTAAATGGCTACACCTTC.

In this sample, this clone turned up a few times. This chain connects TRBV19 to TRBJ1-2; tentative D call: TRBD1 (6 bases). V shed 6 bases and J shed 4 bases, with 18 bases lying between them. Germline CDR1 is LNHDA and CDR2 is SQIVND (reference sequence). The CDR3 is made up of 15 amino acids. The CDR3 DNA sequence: TGTGCCAGTAGGCCGAAGGCAGGGGTTGGCTATGGCTACACCTTC. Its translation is CASRPKAGVGYGYTF.